One and the same sample provided the 10 T cell receptor beta chains below, sequenced in a study of T cell responses to AZD1222 COVID-19 vaccine. Sequenced by immunoSEQ multiplex PCR; TCRdb stores in-frame clones only, minus some. The sample holds over 110,000 clones, roughly 90% seen once. This specimen was peripheral blood, taken on day 0 of AZD1222 vaccination. The receptor source for this set is an adult in good health.

The J gene is TRBJ2-7, the V gene TRBV27; no clear D gene. CDR3 length: 13 amino acids. In germline, CDR1 is MNHEY, CDR2 SMNVEV (reference sequence). The ends were cut back, 2 bases at V and 2 bases at J, with 7 bases in the middle. The CDR3 loop is CASSLVGTYEQYF. The CDR3 DNA sequence: TGTGCCAGCAGTTTAGTCGGAACCTACGAGCAGTACTTC.

The V call is TRBV12-2, the J call TRBJ1-3. TRBV12-2 is a pseudogene. The CDR3 covers 16 residues. CDR3 nucleotides: TGTGCAAGTCGCTTAGCAGACGCTGATCCTGGAAACACCATATATTTT. Translating it yields CASRLADADPGNTIYF.

The V and J genes are TRBV6-5 and TRBJ2-1; possible D gene TRBD2, 6 bases. The CDR3 totals 15 residues. Germline V CDR1 and CDR2: MNHEY, SVGAGI. The ends were cut back, 7 bases at V and 5 bases at J, with 18 bases in the middle. This chain's CDR3 is CASKRGLSTDNEQFF. The CDR3 DNA sequence: TGTGCCAGCAAAAGGGGACTTTCAACGGACAATGAGCAGTTCTTC.

The rearrangement uses TRBV2 and TRBJ2-1; D might be TRBD1 or TRBD2, each matching 5 bases. The CDR3 loop spans 19 amino acids. The germline V gene encodes CDR1 SNHLY and CDR2 FYNNEI. Trimming removed 4 bases at V and 6 bases at J, with 28 bases between. The CDR3 DNA follows: TGTGCCAGCAGTGGGCTGGGGGTTGGTCAGCCGGCGTTCGGCAATGAGCAGTTCTTC. This encodes CASSGLGVGQPAFGNEQFF.

The rearrangement uses TRBV5-1 and TRBJ1-6, with TRBD1 matching over 8 bases. Unmatched junction bases numbered 6, after V lost 3 bases and J lost 10 bases. From germline, CDR1 is SGHRS and CDR2 YFSETQ. The CDR3 has 14 amino acids. CDR3 coding DNA: TGCGCCAGCAGCTCAACAGGGGGTGGGTCACCCCTCCACTTT. Protein sequence: CASSSTGGGSPLHF.

This sequence joins TRBV19 and TRBJ2-7; weak D call: TRBD1 (6 bases). V lost 0 bases, J lost 0 bases, and 6 bases lay in between. This CDR3 contains 14 residues. Germline lookup yields CDR1 LNHDA and CDR2 SQIVND (reference sequence). The CDR3 here is CASSIEGGSYEQYF. In nucleotides, the CDR3 is TGTGCCAGTAGTATAGAAGGGGGCTCCTACGAGCAGTACTTC.

J is TRBJ2-3 and V is TRBV7-9, with 13 bases that match TRBD2. In germline, CDR1 is SEHNR, CDR2 FQNEAQ (reference sequence). The CDR3 has 17 amino acids. V lost 5 bases and J lost 4; bases outside the gene matches: 9. This CDR3 reads CASSPSTSGREADTQYF. The DNA for the CDR3 is TGTGCCAGCAGCCCGAGCACTAGCGGGAGGGAGGCAGATACGCAGTATTTT.

The table lists this clone with a few counts. V and J are TRBV19 and TRBJ2-5, with TRBD1 matching 9 bases. The CDR3 is 15 residues long. Germline V CDR1 and CDR2: LNHDA, SQIVND (reference sequence). Germline trimming cut 5 bases from V and 3 bases from J; bases unmatched to any gene: 7. CDR3 loop: CASSSGQGREETQYF. The CDR3 DNA is TGTGCCAGTAGTTCTGGACAGGGGCGGGAAGAGACCCAGTACTTC.

V usage is TRBV9 and J usage is TRBJ2-5; perhaps TRBD2 as D (5 bases). The V and J ends lost 4 bases and 4 bases respectively, with 17 bases between them. Germline lookup yields CDR1 SGDLS and CDR2 YYNGEE. The CDR3 spans 15 residues. The CDR3 bases are TGTGCCAGCAGCCCCCCGGTCCCTCGGGGAGAGACCCAGTACTTC. Protein sequence: CASSPPVPRGETQYF.

This rearrangement joins TRBV24-1 to TRBJ1-4; D unclear. The CDR3 extends over 13 amino acids. Germline V gene sequence: CDR1 KGHDR, CDR2 SFDVKD. With 2 bases removed from V and 10 bases from J, the gap between germline ends came to 10 bases. The CDR3 DNA is TGTGCCACCAGTGATTCGGGCCCCGGAAAACTGTTTTTT. It codes for CATSDSGPGKLFF.